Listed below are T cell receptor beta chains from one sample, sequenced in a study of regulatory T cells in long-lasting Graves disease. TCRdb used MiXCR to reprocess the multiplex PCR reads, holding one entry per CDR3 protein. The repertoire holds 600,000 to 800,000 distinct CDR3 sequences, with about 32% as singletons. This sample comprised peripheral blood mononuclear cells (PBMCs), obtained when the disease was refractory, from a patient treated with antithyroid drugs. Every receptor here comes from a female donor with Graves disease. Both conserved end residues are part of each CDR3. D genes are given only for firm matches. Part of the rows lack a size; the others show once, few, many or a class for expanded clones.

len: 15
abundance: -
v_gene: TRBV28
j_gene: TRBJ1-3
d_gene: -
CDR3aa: CASSFRGVSGNTIYF
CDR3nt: TGTGCCAGCAGTTTTAGAGGCGTCTCTGGAAACACCATATATTTT

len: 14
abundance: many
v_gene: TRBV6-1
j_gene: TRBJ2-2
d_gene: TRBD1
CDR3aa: CASRGTGLTGELFF
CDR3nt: TGTGCCAGCAGGGGGACAGGGCTCACCGGGGAGCTGTTTTTT

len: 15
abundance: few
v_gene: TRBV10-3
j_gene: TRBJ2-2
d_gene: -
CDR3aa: CAISESRSRTGELFF
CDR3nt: TGTGCCATCAGTGAGTCGAGGTCGCGCACCGGGGAGCTGTTTTTT

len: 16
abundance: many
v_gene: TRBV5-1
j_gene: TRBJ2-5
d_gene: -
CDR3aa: CASSLEPVGAGETQYF
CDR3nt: TGCGCCAGCAGCTTGGAGCCGGTGGGGGCAGGCGAGACCCAGTACTTC

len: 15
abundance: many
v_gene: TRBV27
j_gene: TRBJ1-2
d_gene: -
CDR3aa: CASSLGGRPNYGYTF
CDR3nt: TGTGCCAGCAGTTTAGGTGGCAGGCCTAACTATGGCTACACCTTC

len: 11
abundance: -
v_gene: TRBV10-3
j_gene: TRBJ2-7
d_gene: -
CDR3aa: CARTRSYEQYF
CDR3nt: TGTGCCCGGACAAGATCTTACGAGCAGTACTTC

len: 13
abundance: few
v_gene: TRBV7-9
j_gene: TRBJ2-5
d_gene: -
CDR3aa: CASSLLEGETQYF
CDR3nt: TGTGCCAGCAGCTTACTGGAGGGGGAGACCCAGTACTTC

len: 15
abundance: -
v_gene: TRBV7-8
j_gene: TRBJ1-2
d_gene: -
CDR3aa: CASSLGQGSASSYTF
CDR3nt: TGTGCCAGCAGCTTAGGGCAGGGGTCGGCTAGTAGCTACACCTTC

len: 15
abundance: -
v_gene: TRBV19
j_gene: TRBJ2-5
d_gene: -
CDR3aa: CASSQGGGYQETQYF
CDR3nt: TGTGCCAGTAGCCAGGGGGGTGGCTACCAAGAGACCCAGTACTTC

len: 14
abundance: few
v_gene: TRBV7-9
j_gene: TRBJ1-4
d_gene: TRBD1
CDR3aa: CASRKDRGNEKLFF
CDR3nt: TGTGCCAGCAGAAAAGACAGGGGGAATGAAAAACTGTTTTTT

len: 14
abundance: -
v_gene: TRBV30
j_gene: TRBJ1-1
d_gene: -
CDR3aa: CAWSWGGVNTEAFF
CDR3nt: TGTGCCTGGAGTTGGGGGGGGGTGAACACTGAAGCTTTCTTT

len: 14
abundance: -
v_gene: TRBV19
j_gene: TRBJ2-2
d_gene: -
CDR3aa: CASSSSSNTGELFF
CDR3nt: TGTGCCAGTAGTTCTAGTTCGAACACCGGGGAGCTGTTTTTT

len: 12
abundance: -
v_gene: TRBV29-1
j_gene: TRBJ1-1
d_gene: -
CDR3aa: CSIHRDPTEAFF
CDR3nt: TGCAGCATCCACAGGGATCCCACTGAAGCTTTCTTT

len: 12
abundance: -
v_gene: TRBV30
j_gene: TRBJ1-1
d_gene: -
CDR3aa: CAWNKEDTEAFF
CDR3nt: TGTGCCTGGAATAAGGAGGACACTGAAGCTTTCTTT

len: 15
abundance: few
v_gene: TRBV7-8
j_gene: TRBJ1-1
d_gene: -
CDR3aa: CASSLELEVNTEAFF
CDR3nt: TGTGCCAGCAGCTTAGAGCTAGAAGTCAACACTGAAGCTTTCTTT

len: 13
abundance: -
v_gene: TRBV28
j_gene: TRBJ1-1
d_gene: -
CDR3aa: CASSQSFQTEAFF
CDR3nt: TGTGCCAGCAGCCAATCCTTCCAGACTGAAGCTTTCTTT

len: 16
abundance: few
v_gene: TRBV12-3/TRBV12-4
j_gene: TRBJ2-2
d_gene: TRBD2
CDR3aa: CASSPVGRANTGELFF
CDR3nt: TGTGCCAGCAGCCCAGTGGGGAGGGCGAACACCGGGGAGCTGTTTTTT

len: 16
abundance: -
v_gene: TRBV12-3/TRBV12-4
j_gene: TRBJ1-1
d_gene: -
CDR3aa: CASSPGSGLSASEAFF
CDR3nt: TGTGCCAGCAGCCCGGGGTCTGGACTATCGGCATCTGAAGCTTTCTTT

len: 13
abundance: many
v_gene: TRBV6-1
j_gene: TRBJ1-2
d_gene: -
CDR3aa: CASSPLGHNGYTF
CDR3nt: TGTGCCAGCAGTCCACTTGGACACAATGGCTACACCTTC

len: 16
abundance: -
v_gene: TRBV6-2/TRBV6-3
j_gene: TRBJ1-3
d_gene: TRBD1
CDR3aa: CASSARDSYSGNTIYF
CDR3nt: TGTGCCAGCAGTGCCCGGGACAGCTACTCTGGAAACACCATATATTTT

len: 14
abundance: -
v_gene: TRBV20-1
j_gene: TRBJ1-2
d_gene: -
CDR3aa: CSARHSNPNYGYTF
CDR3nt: TGCAGTGCTAGGCATTCTAACCCAAACTATGGCTACACCTTC

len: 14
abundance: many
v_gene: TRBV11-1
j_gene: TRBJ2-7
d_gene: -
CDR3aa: CASSAVQYPYEQYF
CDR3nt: TGTGCCAGCAGCGCGGTCCAGTACCCCTACGAGCAGTACTTC

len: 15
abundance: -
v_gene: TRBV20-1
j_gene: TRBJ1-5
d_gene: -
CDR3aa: CSARVGGNSNQPQHF
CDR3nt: TGCAGTGCTAGAGTGGGGGGGAATAGCAATCAGCCCCAGCATTTT

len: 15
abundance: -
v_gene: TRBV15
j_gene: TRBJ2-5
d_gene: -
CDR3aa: CATSRDGLRMAIQYF
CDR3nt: TGTGCCACCAGCAGAGATGGTTTAAGGATGGCGATCCAGTACTTC

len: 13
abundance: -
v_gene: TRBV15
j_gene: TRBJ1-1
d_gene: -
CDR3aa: CATSRGGTAEAFF
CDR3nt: TGTGCCACCAGCAGAGGGGGGACTGCTGAAGCTTTCTTT

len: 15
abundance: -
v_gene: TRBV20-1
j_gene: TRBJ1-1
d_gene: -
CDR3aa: CSAFLPGRVNTEAFF
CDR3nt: TGCAGTGCTTTCCTCCCCGGGAGAGTGAACACTGAAGCTTTCTTT

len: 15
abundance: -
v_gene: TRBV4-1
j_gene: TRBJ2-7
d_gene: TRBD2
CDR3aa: CASSLGLAGAGEQYF
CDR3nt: TGCGCCAGCAGCCTTGGACTAGCGGGAGCGGGCGAGCAGTACTTC

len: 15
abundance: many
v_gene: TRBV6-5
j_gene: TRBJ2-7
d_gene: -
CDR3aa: CASSYYPGSSYEQYF
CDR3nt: TGTGCCAGCAGTTACTACCCAGGGAGCTCCTACGAGCAGTACTTC

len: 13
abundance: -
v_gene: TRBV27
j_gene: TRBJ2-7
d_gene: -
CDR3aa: CASSLEYSREQYF
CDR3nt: TGTGCCAGCAGTTTAGAATACAGCCGGGAGCAGTACTTC

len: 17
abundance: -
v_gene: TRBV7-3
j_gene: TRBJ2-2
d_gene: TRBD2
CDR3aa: CASSPGLAGGRAGELFF
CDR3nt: TGTGCCAGCAGCCCAGGACTAGCGGGAGGGCGGGCCGGGGAGCTGTTTTTT

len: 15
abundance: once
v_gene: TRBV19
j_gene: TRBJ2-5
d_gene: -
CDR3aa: CASSSQGGGGETQYF
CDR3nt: TGTGCCAGTAGTAGCCAGGGGGGGGGGGGCGAGACCCAGTACTTC

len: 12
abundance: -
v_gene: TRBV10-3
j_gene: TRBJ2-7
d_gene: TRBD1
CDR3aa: CAISEQGVEQYF
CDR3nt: TGTGCCATCAGTGAGCAGGGGGTCGAGCAGTACTTC